This TCR beta chain was recovered during a study of technical replicates of blood from a handful of donors. Germline loops: CDR1 SGHDN, CDR2 FVKESK. Trimming stripped 4 bases from V and 0 bases from J, with 12 bases between. The CDR3 extends over 16 amino acids. Repertoires were generated with immunoSEQ multiplex PCR, while TCRdb's copy carries only in-frame clones and drops some. The repertoire holds tens of thousands of clones, with around 94% as singletons. The sequence was collected from a human donor in good health. This chain links TRBV14 with TRBJ2-2, with a possible D match to TRBD1 (6 bases). The source material was T cells isolated from PBMCs. In DNA form, the CDR3 reads TGTGCCAGCAGCCTGAGGACAGATACGAACACCGGGGAGCTGTTTTTT. Its protein is CASSLRTDTNTGELFF.